Listed here is a single TCR beta chain. Profiled with immunoSEQ multiplex PCR; TCRdb holds only in-frame clones, not every one. The sample lists approximately 8,500 clones, 85% to 90% occurring once. This entry belongs to a study of T cell changes during pregnancy in multiple sclerosis. CDR1 and CDR2 (germline): SGHDT, YYEEEE. Germline trimming cut 2 bases from V and 3 bases from J; bases unmatched to any gene: 8. The length of the CDR3 is 15 residues. Sequenced here: CD8+ T cells from peripheral blood mononuclear cells, sampled in the first trimester of pregnancy. This chain joins TRBV5-6 and TRBJ2-7, with 7 bases aligning to TRBD1. The sequence was collected from a female donor in good health, enrolled as a control in a pregnancy study. This CDR3 is CASSFTVTGFYEQYF. CDR3 DNA: TGTGCCAGCAGCTTTACCGTGACAGGGTTCTACGAGCAGTACTTC.